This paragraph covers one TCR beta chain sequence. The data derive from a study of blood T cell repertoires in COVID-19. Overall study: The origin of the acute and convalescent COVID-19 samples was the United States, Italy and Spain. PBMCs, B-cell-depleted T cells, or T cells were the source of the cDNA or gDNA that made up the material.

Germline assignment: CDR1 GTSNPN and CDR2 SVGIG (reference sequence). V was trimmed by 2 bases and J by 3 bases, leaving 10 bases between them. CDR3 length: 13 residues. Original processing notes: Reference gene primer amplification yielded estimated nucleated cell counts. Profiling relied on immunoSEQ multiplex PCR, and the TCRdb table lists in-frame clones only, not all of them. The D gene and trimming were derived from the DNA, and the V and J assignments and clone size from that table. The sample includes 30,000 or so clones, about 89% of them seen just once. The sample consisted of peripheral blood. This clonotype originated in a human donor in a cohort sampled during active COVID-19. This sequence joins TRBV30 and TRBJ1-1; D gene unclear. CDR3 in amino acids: CAWSPLSDTEAFF. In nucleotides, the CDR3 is TGTGCCTGGAGTCCCCTGAGTGACACTGAAGCTTTCTTT.